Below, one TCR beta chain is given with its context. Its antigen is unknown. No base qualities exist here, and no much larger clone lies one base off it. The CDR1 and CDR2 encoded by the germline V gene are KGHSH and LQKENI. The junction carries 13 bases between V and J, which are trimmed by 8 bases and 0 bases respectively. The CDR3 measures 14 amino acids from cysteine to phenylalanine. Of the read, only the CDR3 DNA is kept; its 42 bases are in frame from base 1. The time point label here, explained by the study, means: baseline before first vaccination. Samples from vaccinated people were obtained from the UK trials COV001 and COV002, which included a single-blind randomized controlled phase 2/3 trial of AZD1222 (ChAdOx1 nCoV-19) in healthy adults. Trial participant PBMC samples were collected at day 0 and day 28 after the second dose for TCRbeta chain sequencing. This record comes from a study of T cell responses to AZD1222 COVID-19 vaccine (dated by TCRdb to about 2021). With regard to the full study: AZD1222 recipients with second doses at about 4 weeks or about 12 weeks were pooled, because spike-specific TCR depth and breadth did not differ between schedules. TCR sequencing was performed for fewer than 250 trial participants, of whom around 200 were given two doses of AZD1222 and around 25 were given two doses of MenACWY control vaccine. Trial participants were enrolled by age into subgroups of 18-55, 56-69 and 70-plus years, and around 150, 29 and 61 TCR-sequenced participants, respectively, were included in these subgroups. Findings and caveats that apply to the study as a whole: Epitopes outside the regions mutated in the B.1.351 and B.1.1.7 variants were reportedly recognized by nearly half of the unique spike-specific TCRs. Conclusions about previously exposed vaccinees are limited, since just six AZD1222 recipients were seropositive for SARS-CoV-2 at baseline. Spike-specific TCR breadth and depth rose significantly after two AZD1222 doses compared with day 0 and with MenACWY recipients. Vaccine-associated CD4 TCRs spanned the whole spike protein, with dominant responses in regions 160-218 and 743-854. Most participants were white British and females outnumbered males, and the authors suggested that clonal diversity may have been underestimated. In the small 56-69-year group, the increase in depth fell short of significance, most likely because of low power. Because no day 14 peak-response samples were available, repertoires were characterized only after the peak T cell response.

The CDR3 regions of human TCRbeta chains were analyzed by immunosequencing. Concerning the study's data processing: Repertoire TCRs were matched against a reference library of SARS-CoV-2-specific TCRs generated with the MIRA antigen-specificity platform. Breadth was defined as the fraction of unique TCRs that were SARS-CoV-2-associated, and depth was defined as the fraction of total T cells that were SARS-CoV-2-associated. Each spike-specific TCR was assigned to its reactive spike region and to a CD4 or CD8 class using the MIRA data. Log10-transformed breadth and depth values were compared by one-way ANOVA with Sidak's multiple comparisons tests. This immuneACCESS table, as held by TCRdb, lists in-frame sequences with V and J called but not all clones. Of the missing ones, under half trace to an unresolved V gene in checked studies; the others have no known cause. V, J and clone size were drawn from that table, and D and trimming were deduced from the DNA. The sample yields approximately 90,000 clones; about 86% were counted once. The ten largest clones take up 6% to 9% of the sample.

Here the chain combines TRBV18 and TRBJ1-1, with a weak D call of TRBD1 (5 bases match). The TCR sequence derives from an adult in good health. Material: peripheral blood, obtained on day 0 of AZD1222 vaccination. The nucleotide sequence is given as TGTGCCAGCATGTTGAGGGGTGTGAACACTGAAGCTTTCTTT. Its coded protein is CASMLRGVNTEAFF.